These T cell receptor beta chains were read from a single sample in a study of T cell repertoires in cytomegalovirus infection. TCRdb re-called the reads through MiXCR, storing one row per CDR3 protein. The profile shows fewer than 1,000,000 distinct CDR3 sequences, around 32% of them singletons. These receptors have no identified antigens. Sequencing used cultured CD8+ T cells from PBMCs, obtained from culture after CMV antigen stimulation. The receptors come from a human donor in good health (CMV status not recorded). Some clones in this sample may be carry-over from other donors' samples. The CDR3 runs from the conserved cysteine through the conserved F or W. D genes are given only for firm matches. Size is omitted from some rows. Given values are once, few, many or a class for expanded clones.

clone size	V gene	D gene	J gene	CDR3 protein	CDR3 DNA
.	TRBV2	.	TRBJ1-5	CASSDRGYSNQPQHF	TGTGCCAGCAGTGATAGGGGCTATAGCAATCAGCCCCAGCATTTT
many	TRBV7-3	.	TRBJ2-1	CASSLTALMGDNEQFF	TGTGCCAGCAGCTTAACAGCTCTAATGGGGGACAATGAGCAGTTCTTC
.	TRBV20-1	TRBD2	TRBJ2-3	CSARGTSGGGTDTQYF	TGCAGTGCTAGAGGGACTAGCGGGGGGGGCACAGATACGCAGTATTTT
.	TRBV14	TRBD1	TRBJ2-7	CASSHDTPGQGAYEQYF	TGTGCCAGCAGCCATGACACCCCGGGACAGGGGGCTTACGAGCAGTACTTC
many	TRBV6-1	.	TRBJ1-1	CASSDSRMNTEAFF	TGTGCCAGCAGTGATTCCCGGATGAACACTGAAGCTTTCTTT
.	TRBV7-7	.	TRBJ1-4	CASSLPPTGTPVRNEKLFF	TGTGCTAGCAGCCTCCCACCGACCGGGACCCCGGTTCGTAATGAAAAACTGTTTTTT
few	TRBV4-1	TRBD2	TRBJ2-1	CASSQVAGDSYNEQFF	TGCGCCAGCAGCCAAGTAGCGGGGGACTCCTACAATGAGCAGTTCTTC
.	TRBV27	.	TRBJ1-6	CATLDTSSYNSPLHF	TGTGCCACGTTGGACACGAGCTCCTATAATTCACCCCTCCACTTT
many	TRBV7-8	TRBD2	TRBJ2-3	CASSLAWTSGAGADTQYF	TGTGCCAGCAGCTTAGCGTGGACTAGCGGGGCCGGGGCAGATACGCAGTATTTT
few	TRBV12-3/TRBV12-4	.	TRBJ2-5	CASSLAVKKETQYF	TGTGCCAGCAGTTTAGCCGTAAAAAAAGAGACCCAGTACTTC
.	TRBV27	.	TRBJ1-5	CASSFLSGIGSNQPQHF	TGTGCCAGCAGTTTCTTGTCAGGGATTGGGAGCAATCAGCCCCAGCATTTT
.	TRBV15	.	TRBJ2-1	CATSRLQGGDYNEQFF	TGTGCCACCAGCAGACTACAGGGAGGGGACTACAATGAGCAGTTCTTC
.	TRBV7-9	TRBD2	TRBJ2-1	CASSFSGVLNEQFF	TGTGCCAGCAGCTTCAGCGGGGTGCTCAATGAGCAGTTCTTC
many	TRBV7-7	.	TRBJ2-6	CATSERGSGANVLTF	TGTGCTACTTCGGAGAGGGGGAGTGGGGCCAACGTCCTGACTTTC
many	TRBV7-6	.	TRBJ2-1	CASSFNRVDNEQFF	TGTGCCAGCAGCTTCAACAGGGTGGACAATGAGCAGTTCTTC
many	TRBV12-3/TRBV12-4	TRBD2	TRBJ2-5	CASSFGGGAEETQYF	TGTGCCAGCAGTTTCGGCGGGGGGGCTGAAGAGACCCAGTACTTC
.	TRBV27	.	TRBJ1-1	CASSLGGLLTEAFF	TGTGCCAGCAGTTTAGGCGGACTCCTCACTGAAGCTTTCTTT
.	TRBV7-3	TRBD1	TRBJ1-1	CASSSTGGVTEAFF	TGTGCCAGCAGCTCGACAGGGGGAGTGACTGAAGCTTTCTTT
.	TRBV12-3/TRBV12-4	.	TRBJ1-2	CASSLPDTYGYTF	TGTGCCAGCAGTTTACCGGACACTTATGGCTACACCTTC
few	TRBV19	.	TRBJ1-5	CASSWTEKSNQPQHF	TGTGCCAGTAGTTGGACGGAAAAAAGCAATCAGCCCCAGCATTTT
few	TRBV14	.	TRBJ2-3	CASSQDEGFPDTQYF	TGTGCCAGCAGCCAAGACGAAGGGTTTCCAGATACGCAGTATTTT
few	TRBV5-1	.	TRBJ2-2	CASSLAAVENTGELFF	TGCGCCAGCAGCTTGGCCGCGGTAGAAAACACCGGGGAGCTGTTTTTT
.	TRBV6-5	.	TRBJ1-1	CASSYSGGDMNTEAFF	TGTGCCAGCAGTTACTCGGGGGGGGACATGAACACTGAAGCTTTCTTT
.	TRBV7-6	TRBD2	TRBJ2-1	CASSLVVAGSYNEQFF	TGTGCCAGCAGCTTAGTGGTAGCGGGGTCCTACAATGAGCAGTTCTTC
.	TRBV7-9	.	TRBJ2-5	CASSFEGSEEETQYF	TGTGCCAGCAGCTTTGAGGGGAGTGAGGAAGAGACCCAGTACTTC
.	TRBV11-3	.	TRBJ2-1	CASSRGSSKQFF	TGTGCCAGCAGCAGGGGGTCAAGTAAGCAGTTCTTC
once	TRBV24-1	.	TRBJ2-2	CATSEYSGELFF	TGTGCCACCAGTGAATACTCCGGGGAGCTGTTTTTT
few	TRBV7-6	.	TRBJ2-1	CASSERISYNEQFF	TGTGCCAGCAGCGAAAGGATCTCCTACAATGAGCAGTTCTTC
few	TRBV12-5	.	TRBJ1-5	CASGSARVQPQHF	TGTGCTAGTGGTTCCGCCAGGGTCCAGCCCCAGCATTTT
.	TRBV28	.	TRBJ1-2	CVSSRADEDGYTF	TGTGTCAGCAGCAGGGCTGACGAGGATGGCTACACCTTC
.	TRBV7-9	.	TRBJ1-6	CASSGGGEYNSPLHF	TGTGCCAGCAGCGGCGGCGGGGAATACAATTCACCCCTCCACTTT
.	TRBV11-2	TRBD2	TRBJ2-5	CASSGVGAGEETQYF	TGTGCCAGCAGCGGGGTCGGTGCGGGGGAAGAGACCCAGTACTTC
few	TRBV28	.	TRBJ1-1	CASSWTPMNTEAFF	TGTGCCAGCAGTTGGACGCCTATGAACACTGAAGCTTTCTTT
few	TRBV6-5	.	TRBJ1-5	CASSYSSWVSKGNQPQHF	TGTGCCAGCAGTTACTCGAGTTGGGTCAGCAAGGGCAATCAGCCCCAGCATTTT
few	TRBV24-1	TRBD1	TRBJ2-1	CATSDLHRDRGHNEQFF	TGTGCCACCAGTGATTTGCACAGGGACAGGGGCCACAATGAGCAGTTCTTC
many	TRBV7-2	.	TRBJ1-4	CASRNDRDPKSNEKLFF	TGTGCCAGCAGGAACGACCGGGACCCAAAGTCTAATGAAAAACTGTTTTTT
.	TRBV12-5	.	TRBJ1-2	CASGFLEGRDGYTF	TGTGCTAGTGGTTTCTTGGAAGGCAGGGACGGCTACACCTTC
.	TRBV4-1	.	TRBJ1-4	CASSQILGSPLEKLFF	TGCGCCAGCAGCCAAATACTGGGATCGCCTCTGGAAAAACTGTTTTTT